The count of the clone carrying this T cell receptor beta chain is one. What it binds is unknown. The method was immunoSEQ multiplex PCR; TCRdb's version includes in-frame clones alone and lacks a portion of them. Of around 99,000 clones in the sample, more than 70% were seen once. From germline, CDR1 is LNHDA and CDR2 SQIVND (reference sequence). V trimming: 7 bases; J trimming: 1 base; junction bases outside the gene matches: 7. CDR3 length equals 17 residues. The data stem from a study of T cell responses to AZD1222 COVID-19 vaccine. General study findings and limits: Most donors were white British and more were female, and clonal diversity was possibly underestimated.

Sequences were derived from peripheral blood, sampled 28 days after the second AZD1222 dose. The TCR comes from an adult who received the AZD1222 COVID-19 vaccine. The J gene is TRBJ2-6, the V gene TRBV19; 10 bases match TRBD1. The CDR3: CASTPTGGGSGANVLTF. The CDR3 DNA reads as TGTGCCAGTACTCCGACAGGGGGCGGTTCTGGGGCCAACGTCCTGACTTTC.